A single sample is the source of the 32 T cell receptor beta chains below, sequenced in a study of blood T cells in healthy people across ages. Through a sample-barcoded 5' primer and a J-beta primer mix, a second PCR was run for roughly 7 to 12 cycles. TCRdb re-analysed the 5' RACE reads in MiXCR, keeping a single row per CDR3 protein. The sample shows 1.5 million to 1.8 million distinct CDR3 sequences, around 40% of them seen only once. The sample consisted of blood. The receptors shown here come from a woman aged 18-29 years in good health.

V gene TRBV6-5 combines with J gene TRBJ1-1; TRBD1 is a possible D gene (5 bases). The CDR3 consists of 15 residues. Germline values: CDR1 MNHEY, CDR2 SVGAGI. The V gene lost 4 bases and the J gene lost 2 bases, with 14 bases spanning the gap. CDR3 amino acids: CASSSGGGFNTEAFF. DNA for the CDR3: TGTGCCAGCAGTTCCGGGGGGGGTTTCAACACTGAAGCTTTCTTT.

The table lists this clonotype with many counts. Here the CDR3 reads CASSSPGGQGFGGYTF. The CDR3 DNA reads TGTGCCAGCTCATCTCCGGGGGGACAGGGATTTGGCGGCTACACCTTC. The chain has TRBV12-3 or TRBV12-4 and TRBJ1-2; 9 nucleotides line up with TRBD1. Trimming at V came to 8 bases and at J to 8 bases, leaving 18 bases not matched to a gene. The CDR3 runs 16 residues.

The count of this clonotype is one. In DNA, the CDR3 is TGTGCCAGCAGCCAGGGAGCCGGGCAAAACATTCAGTACTTC. It codes for CASSQGAGQNIQYF. The chain couples TRBV3-1 to TRBJ2-4, with TRBD2 as a possible D gene (5 bases). The V gene's germline CDR1 is LGHDT and CDR2 YNNKEL (reference sequence). The CDR3 sequence is 14 residues long. V was cut by 3 bases and J by 5 bases, with 11 bases left in between. Looking up the rest from reference TRBV3-1 and TRBJ2-4 gives the full variable domain: DTAVSQTPKYLVTQMGNDKSIKCEQNLGHDTMYWYKQDSKKFLKIMFSYNNKELIINETVPNRFSPKSPDKAHLNLHINSLELGDSAVYFCASSQGAGQNIQYFGAGTRLSVL.

This sequence joins TRBV21-1 and TRBJ2-1; the table's D gene call, TRBD2, was not cross checked with the DNA. TRBV21-1 is listed as a pseudogene. The CDR3 length is 16 residues. The CDR3 DNA sequence: TGCGCCAGCAGCAAACTAGCGGGGGGGAGGTCAGATGAGCAGTTCTTC. This sequence encodes CASSKLAGGRSDEQFF.

The rearrangement uses TRBV5-1 and TRBJ1-2; TRBD1 matches at 7 bases. The V segment lost 3 bases and the J segment 6 bases; nucleotides outside the gene matches: 14. CDR3 length: 16 amino acids. Germline V gives CDR1 SGHRS, CDR2 YFSETQ. CDR3 DNA sequence: TGCGCCAGCAGCTCGCTAAGGGACAGACTGGTAGATGGCTACACCTTC. Translated, it gives CASSSLRDRLVDGYTF. Supplemented by reference TRBV5-1 and TRBJ1-2, the full variable domain reads KAGVTQTPRYLIKTRGQQVTLSCSPISGHRSVSWYQQTPGQGLQFLFEYFSETQRNKGNFPGRFSGRQFSNSRSEMNVSTLELGDSALYLCASSSLRDRLVDGYTFGSGTRLTVV.

This clonotype was found many times. This rearrangement joins TRBV29-1 to TRBJ2-1, with 7 nucleotides matching TRBD2. Germline CDR1 SQVTM, CDR2 ANQGSEA. This CDR3 has 15 amino acids. The junction had 13 bases not matched to a gene; V was cut back by 4 bases and J by 7 bases. The CDR3 here is CSVVLWAGAVNEQFF. The CDR3 coding sequence is TGCAGCGTTGTCCTCTGGGCGGGAGCTGTAAATGAGCAGTTCTTC.

The chain is built from TRBV3-1 and TRBJ1-4, with D possibly TRBD1 on 6 matching bases. CDR1 and CDR2 from the germline V gene are LGHDT and YNNKEL (reference sequence). Between the trimmed V and J ends, which lost 1 base and 8 bases, there was a span of 14 bases. CDR3 length: 15 residues. The CDR3 DNA follows: TGTGCCAGCAGCCAAGCCCCCGGCAGGGGCGAAAAACTGTTTTTT. Protein sequence: CASSQAPGRGEKLFF.

The chain uses TRBV20-1 and TRBJ1-4, with 9 bases identical to TRBD1. CDR3 length equals 12 residues. Germline V CDR1 and CDR2: DFQATT, SNEGSKA (reference sequence). V was pared by 7 bases and J by 5 bases, with 2 bases of the junction left unmatched. The CDR3 sequence is CSGDRVNEKLFF. In DNA, the CDR3 is TGCAGTGGGGACAGGGTAAATGAAAAACTGTTTTTT.

The gene calls are TRBV15 and TRBJ1-5; D is ambiguous. Germline CDR1 is LNHNV and CDR2 is YYDKDF (reference sequence). The CDR3 spans 15 residues. V was trimmed by 2 bases and J by 3 bases, leaving 11 bases between them. DNA for the CDR3: TGTGCCACCAGCAGACCTTCTCCAATCAATCAGCCCCAGCATTTT. Its protein product is CATSRPSPINQPQHF.

V gene TRBV5-1 combines with J gene TRBJ2-5; D is possibly TRBD1 (5 bases). This CDR3 is 13 amino acids long. Germline V gene lookup returns CDR1 SGHRS and CDR2 YFSETQ. The V and J ends lost 7 bases and 1 base respectively, with 11 bases between them. The CDR3 loop is CASSTAPQETQYF. In nucleotides, the CDR3 is TGCGCCAGCTCGACAGCCCCCCAAGAGACCCAGTACTTC. Full variable domain (remainder filled in from reference TRBV5-1 and TRBJ2-5): KAGVTQTPRYLIKTRGQQVTLSCSPISGHRSVSWYQQTPGQGLQFLFEYFSETQRNKGNFPGRFSGRQFSNSRSEMNVSTLELGDSALYLCASSTAPQETQYFGPGTRLLVL.

V and J are TRBV6-5 and TRBJ1-4; tentative D call: TRBD1 (5 bases). V shed 5 bases and J shed 4 bases, with 14 bases lying between them. CDR3 length: 15 amino acids. The germline CDR1 and CDR2 sequences are MNHEY and SVGAGI. The CDR3 loop reads CASSPLGGVNEKLFF. The DNA for the CDR3 is TGTGCCAGCAGTCCCCTCGGGGGAGTTAATGAAAAACTGTTTTTT.

The chain joins TRBV5-1 to TRBJ2-3; 10 bases agree with TRBD1. The junction had 9 bases not matched to a gene; V was cut back by 4 bases and J by 4 bases. This CDR3 has 16 residues. Germline V gene lookup returns CDR1 SGHRS and CDR2 YFSETQ. The CDR3 region is CASSAVGGTGADTQYF. CDR3 sequence (DNA): TGCGCCAGCAGCGCAGTCGGTGGGACAGGGGCAGATACGCAGTATTTT. Full variable domain (outside the CDR3, taken from reference TRBV5-1 and TRBJ2-3): KAGVTQTPRYLIKTRGQQVTLSCSPISGHRSVSWYQQTPGQGLQFLFEYFSETQRNKGNFPGRFSGRQFSNSRSEMNVSTLELGDSALYLCASSAVGGTGADTQYFGPGTRLTVL.

This clonotype was observed a handful of times. The rearrangement joins TRBV7-9 to TRBJ1-4; no reliable D call. Germline CDR1 SEHNR, CDR2 FQNEAQ (reference sequence). CDR3 length: 16 amino acids. V was cut by 1 base and J by 7 bases, with 16 bases left in between. The CDR3 sequence is CASSLDSGHEGEKLFF. The CDR3 DNA sequence: TGTGCCAGCAGCTTAGACTCTGGGCATGAGGGTGAAAAACTGTTTTTT.

The chain links TRBV4-2 to TRBJ2-3; 8 bases line up with TRBD1. Germline CDR1 reads LGHNA; CDR2 reads YNFKEQ. CDR3 length: 16 amino acids. The V and J ends lost 3 bases and 1 base, in that order; junction bases with no gene match: 6. This chain's CDR3 is CASSQLDRGGTDTQYF. The CDR3 nucleotides read TGTGCCAGCAGCCAGTTAGACAGGGGCGGCACAGATACGCAGTATTTT.

This clonotype was recorded at least ten times. The V and J genes are TRBV29-1 and TRBJ2-5; 8 bases map to TRBD1. The CDR3 is 12 amino acids. Germline V gene lookup returns CDR1 SQVTM and CDR2 ANQGSEA. Trimming took 7 bases from V and 2 from J; bases not matched to a gene: 3. CDR3 residues: CSADRGQETQYF. The CDR3 nucleotides are TGCAGCGCAGACAGGGGACAAGAGACCCAGTACTTC.

The chain carries TRBV27 and TRBJ2-1; D might be TRBD1 (6 bases). Per germline, CDR1 MNHEY and CDR2 SMNVEV (reference sequence). The CDR3 runs to 15 residues. Trimming cost V 3 bases and J 7 bases, with 16 bases left between them. The CDR3 reads CASSFDRTLRNEQFF. As DNA, the CDR3 is TGTGCCAGCAGTTTTGACAGGACCCTACGGAATGAGCAGTTCTTC.

The chain couples TRBV4-3 to TRBJ1-4; D not certain. V lost 2 bases to trimming and J lost 13 bases, with 14 bases between them. The germline V gene encodes CDR1 LGHNA and CDR2 YSLEER. The CDR3 has 13 residues. The CDR3 spells CASSQTYEGVLFF. DNA for the CDR3: TGCGCCAGCAGCCAAACCTACGAGGGAGTACTGTTTTTT.

This clonotype has ten or more counts. The genes are TRBV5-1 and TRBJ2-3; D unclear. CDR3 size: 13 residues. The V gene lost 2 bases and the J gene lost 4 bases, with 8 bases spanning the gap. The germline V gene encodes CDR1 SGHRS and CDR2 YFSETQ. CDR3 DNA sequence: TGCGCCAGCAGCTTCCCTCGTCCAGATACGCAGTATTTT. Translated, it gives CASSFPRPDTQYF.

The V call is TRBV25-1, the J call TRBJ2-7; D possibly corresponds to TRBD1 (5 bases). The germline V gene has CDR1 MGHDK and CDR2 SYGVNS. V lost 2 bases to trimming and J lost 3 bases, with 8 bases between them. The CDR3 spans 13 residues. The CDR3 region has the DNA TGTGCCAGCAGTGAAGTCAGGGACTACGAGCAGTACTTC. Translating it yields CASSEVRDYEQYF.

This clonotype appeared a few times. J is TRBJ1-6 and V is TRBV6-2 or TRBV6-3; D remains ambiguous. From germline, CDR1 is MNHEY and CDR2 SVGEGT. The CDR3 spans 15 residues. V was pared by 7 bases and J by 8 bases, with 18 bases between. The DNA of the CDR3 is TGTGCCAGCACGGGGATGGGTCTGGGATATTCACCCCTCCACTTT. This gives the protein CASTGMGLGYSPLHF.

Here the CDR3 reads CASSSSGGTQYF. CDR3 nucleotides: TGTGCCAGCAGCTCCTCCGGGGGGACCCAGTACTTC. The chain carries TRBV3-1 and TRBJ2-5, with a tentative D call TRBD2 (6 bases). The germline V gene has CDR1 LGHDT and CDR2 YNNKEL (reference sequence). The CDR3 spans 12 residues. The V gene lost 5 bases and the J gene lost 7 bases, with 11 bases spanning the gap.

This clonotype was seen only a few times. This chain links TRBV20-1 with TRBJ2-2; no clear D. From germline, CDR1 is DFQATT and CDR2 SNEGSKA (reference sequence). The CDR3 spans 15 residues. V was trimmed by 3 bases and J by 1 base, leaving 12 bases between them. CDR3 sequence reads: CSARYGAQNTGELFF. Written as DNA, the CDR3 is TGCAGTGCTAGGTATGGAGCGCAGAACACCGGGGAGCTGTTTTTT.

This clonotype was seen at least ten times. The CDR3 reads CASSQGRAAGYTF. For the CDR3, the DNA is TGCGCCAGCAGCCAAGGCCGGGCAGCAGGCTACACCTTC. The rearrangement links TRBV4-1 to TRBJ1-2; D ambiguous. CDR1 is MGHRA and CDR2 is YSYEKL in the germline V gene. V lost 1 base and J lost 8, with 11 bases in between. The CDR3 sequence is 13 residues long.

This clonotype was seen ten or more times. The chain has TRBV7-3 and TRBJ1-1; the D is unclear. The germline V gene encodes CDR1 SGHTA and CDR2 FQGTGA. The CDR3 has 13 residues. With 3 bases removed from V and 3 bases from J, the gap between germline ends came to 8 bases. CDR3 coding DNA: TGTGCCAGCAGCTTCTCAACAGACACTGAAGCTTTCTTT. This gives the protein CASSFSTDTEAFF.

The CDR3 sequence: CASSLGTGLNSNQPQHF. CDR3 bases: TGTGCCAGCAGCTTAGGCACGGGTCTGAATAGCAATCAGCCCCAGCATTTT. The chain uses TRBV7-2 and TRBJ1-5; D is uncertain. The CDR3 has 17 amino acids. CDR1 is SGHTA and CDR2 is FQGNSA in the germline V gene. Trimming left V 1 base short and J 0 bases short, with 13 bases between.

The chain uses TRBV4-3 and TRBJ1-2; D is unresolved. CDR1 is LGHNA and CDR2 is YSLEER in the germline V gene. The length of the CDR3 is 16 residues. Trimming shortened V by 6 bases and J by 4 bases, and 21 bases separated the two germline ends. This chain's CDR3 is CASRPRTGVQSYGYTF. The CDR3 DNA follows: TGCGCCAGCAGGCCCCGAACTGGAGTCCAATCCTATGGCTACACCTTC.

The chain recombines TRBV5-1 with TRBJ2-1, with 7 bases fitting TRBD2. The CDR3 has 15 residues. Germline V gene data show CDR1 as SGHRS and CDR2 as YFSETQ. With 6 bases clipped from V and 4 bases from J, the junction kept 10 bases outside the gene matches. CDR3 DNA sequence: TGCGCCAGCACCTGGCGGCTAGCGGATTACAATGAGCAGTTCTTC. This translates into CASTWRLADYNEQFF.

This clonotype was counted a few times. The junction departs from the called germline gene at one end, perhaps through a read error. J is TRBJ2-1 and V is TRBV20-1; TRBD2 matches 7 bases. The germline V gene has CDR1 DFQATT and CDR2 SNEGSKA (reference sequence). This CDR3 region has 13 residues. The DNA for the CDR3 is TGCAGTCCTAGCGGAGCGGCGGGCAATGAGCAGTTCTTC. It translates to CSPSGAAGNEQFF.

In its sample, this clonotype was seen a few times. The chain couples TRBV6-1 to TRBJ1-5; D unresolved. The CDR3 totals 15 residues. Germline V gene sequence: CDR1 MNHNS, CDR2 SASEGT. V shed 2 bases and J shed 3 bases, with 11 bases lying between them. The CDR3 coding sequence is TGTGCCAGCAGTGAATGGGGTAGTTTCAATCAGCCCCAGCATTTT. It codes for CASSEWGSFNQPQHF.

This sequence joins TRBV6-1 and TRBJ1-5, with TRBD1 matching 10 bases. CDR3 length equals 15 residues. V lost 6 bases to trimming and J lost 6 bases; unmatched junction nucleotides: 8. The V gene's germline CDR1 is MNHNS and CDR2 SASEGT. This CDR3 reads CASSFGQGGFQPQHF. The CDR3 DNA reads as TGTGCCAGCAGCTTTGGACAGGGGGGATTTCAGCCCCAGCATTTT.

This chain uses TRBV29-1 with TRBJ1-4, with TRBD1 identical over 10 bases. V lost 0 bases to trimming and J lost 7 bases; unmatched junction nucleotides: 5. CDR1 and CDR2 (germline): SQVTM, ANQGSEA. CDR3 length: 15 residues. The CDR3 DNA reads as TGCAGCGTTGAAGAGGAGACAGGGGGCTTTGAAAAACTGTTTTTT. As protein: CSVEEETGGFEKLFF. The complete variable domain, with remaining parts taken from reference TRBV29-1 and TRBJ1-4, reads SAVISQKPSRDICQRGTSLTIQCQVDSQVTMMFWYRQQPGQSLTLIATANQGSEATYESGFVIDKFPISRPNLTFSTLTVSNMSPEDSSIYLCSVEEETGGFEKLFFGSGTQLSVL.

J is TRBJ2-7 and V is TRBV20-1, with a possible D match to TRBD1 (5 bases). The CDR3 has 13 amino acids. V was clipped by 3 bases and J by 6 bases, with 15 bases between them. Germline V gives CDR1 DFQATT, CDR2 SNEGSKA (reference sequence). The CDR3 DNA is TGCAGTGCTAGGGGGCTACAGAAGGGCGAGCAGTACTTC. Its translation is CSARGLQKGEQYF.